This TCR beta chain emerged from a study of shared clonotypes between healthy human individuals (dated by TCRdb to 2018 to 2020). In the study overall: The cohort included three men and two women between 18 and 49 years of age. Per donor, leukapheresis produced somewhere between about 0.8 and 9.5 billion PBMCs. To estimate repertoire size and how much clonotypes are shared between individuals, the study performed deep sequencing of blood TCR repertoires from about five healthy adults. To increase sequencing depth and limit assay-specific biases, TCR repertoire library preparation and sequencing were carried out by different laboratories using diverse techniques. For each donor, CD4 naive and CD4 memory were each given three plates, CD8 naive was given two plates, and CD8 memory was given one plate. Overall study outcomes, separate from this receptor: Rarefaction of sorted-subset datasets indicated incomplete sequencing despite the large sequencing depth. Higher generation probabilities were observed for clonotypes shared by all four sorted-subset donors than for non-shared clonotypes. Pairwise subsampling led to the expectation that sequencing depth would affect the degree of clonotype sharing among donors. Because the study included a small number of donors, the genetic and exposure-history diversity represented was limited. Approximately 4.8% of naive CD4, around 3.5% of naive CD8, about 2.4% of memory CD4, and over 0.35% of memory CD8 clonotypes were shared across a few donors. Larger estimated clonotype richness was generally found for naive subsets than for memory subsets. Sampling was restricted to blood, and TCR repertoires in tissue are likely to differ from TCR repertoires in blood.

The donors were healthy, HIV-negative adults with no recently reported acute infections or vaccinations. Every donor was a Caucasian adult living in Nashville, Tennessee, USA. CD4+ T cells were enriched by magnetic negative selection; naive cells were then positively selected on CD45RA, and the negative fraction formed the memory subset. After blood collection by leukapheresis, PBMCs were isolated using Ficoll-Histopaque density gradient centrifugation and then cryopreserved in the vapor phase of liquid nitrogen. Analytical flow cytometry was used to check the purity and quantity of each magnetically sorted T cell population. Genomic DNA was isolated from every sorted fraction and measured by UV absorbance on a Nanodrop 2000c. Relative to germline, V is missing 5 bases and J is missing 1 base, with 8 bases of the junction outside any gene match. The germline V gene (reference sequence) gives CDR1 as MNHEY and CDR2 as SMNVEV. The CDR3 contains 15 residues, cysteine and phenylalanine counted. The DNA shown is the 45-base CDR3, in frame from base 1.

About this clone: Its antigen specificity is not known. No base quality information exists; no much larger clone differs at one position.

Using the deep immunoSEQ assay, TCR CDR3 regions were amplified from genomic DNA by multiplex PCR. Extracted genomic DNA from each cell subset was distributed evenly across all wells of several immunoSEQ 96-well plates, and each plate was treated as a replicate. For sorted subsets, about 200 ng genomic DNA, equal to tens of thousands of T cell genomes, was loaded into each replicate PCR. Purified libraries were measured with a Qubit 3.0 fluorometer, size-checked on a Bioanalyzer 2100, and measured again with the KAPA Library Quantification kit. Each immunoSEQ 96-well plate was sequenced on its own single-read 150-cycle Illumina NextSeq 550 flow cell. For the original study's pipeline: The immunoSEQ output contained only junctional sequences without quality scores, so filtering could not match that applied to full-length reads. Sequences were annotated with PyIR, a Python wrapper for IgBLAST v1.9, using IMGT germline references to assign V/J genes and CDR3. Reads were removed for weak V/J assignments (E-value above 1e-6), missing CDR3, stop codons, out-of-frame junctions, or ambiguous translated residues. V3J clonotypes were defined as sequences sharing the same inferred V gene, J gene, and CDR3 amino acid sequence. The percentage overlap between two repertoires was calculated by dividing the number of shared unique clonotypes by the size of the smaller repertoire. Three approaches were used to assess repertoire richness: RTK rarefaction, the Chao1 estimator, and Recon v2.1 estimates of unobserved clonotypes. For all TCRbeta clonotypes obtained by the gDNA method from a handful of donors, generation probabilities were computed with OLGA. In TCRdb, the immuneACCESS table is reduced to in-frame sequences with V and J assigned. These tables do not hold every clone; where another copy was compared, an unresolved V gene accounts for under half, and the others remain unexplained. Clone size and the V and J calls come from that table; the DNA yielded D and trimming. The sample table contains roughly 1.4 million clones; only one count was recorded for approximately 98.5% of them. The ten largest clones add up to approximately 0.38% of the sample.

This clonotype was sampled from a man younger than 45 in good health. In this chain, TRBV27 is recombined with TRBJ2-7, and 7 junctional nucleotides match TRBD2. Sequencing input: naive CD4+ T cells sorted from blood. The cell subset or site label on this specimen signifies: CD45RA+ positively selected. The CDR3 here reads CASSIGLGRSYEQYF. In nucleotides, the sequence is TGTGCCAGCAGTATCGGACTAGGCAGGTCCTACGAGCAGTACTTC.